These 11 T cell receptor beta chains were sequenced from one sample in a study of graft-versus-host responses after intestinal transplantation. Repertoires were generated with immunoSEQ multiplex PCR, while TCRdb's copy carries only in-frame clones and drops some. The table lists some 120,000 clones, about 92% of them singletons. For these TCRs, the target antigens are not known. Sequenced here: unstimulated CD8+ T cells sorted from spleen or lymph node cells, sampled before transplant. These receptors originate from a human donor who was the organ donor for an intestinal transplant.

The V call is TRBV9, the J call TRBJ2-1; TRBD2 aligns across 7 bases. The CDR3 is made up of 18 amino acids. The junction had 18 bases not matched to a gene; V was cut back by 5 bases and J by 4 bases. In germline, CDR1 is SGDLS, CDR2 YYNGEE. This chain's CDR3 is CASSDPGLHESLYNEQFF. In nucleotides, the CDR3 is TGTGCCAGCAGTGACCCGGGACTACACGAGAGCCTTTACAATGAGCAGTTCTTC.

The chain links TRBV27 to TRBJ2-1; 9 nucleotides match TRBD1. The germline gives CDR1 MNHEY, CDR2 SMNVEV (reference sequence). Losses at the gene ends were 6 bases for V and 4 bases for J; bases not matched to a gene: 22. This CDR3 comprises 20 residues. CDR3 region: CASRISTNRGTGQGYNEQFF. DNA for the CDR3: TGTGCCAGCAGAATTTCAACGAATAGAGGAACCGGACAGGGGTACAATGAGCAGTTCTTC.

This chain links TRBV6-5 with TRBJ1-1, with a tentative D call TRBD1 (5 bases). Per germline, CDR1 MNHEY and CDR2 SVGAGI. V was trimmed by 8 bases and J by 11 bases, leaving 9 bases between them. The CDR3 covers 9 residues. The CDR3 nucleotides are TGTGCCAGCGGGACGGCTGCTTTCTTT. It is translated as CASGTAAFF.

The chain's CDR3 is CASSQDEGNTEAFF. The CDR3 region has the DNA TGCGCCAGCAGCCAAGATGAGGGTAACACTGAAGCTTTCTTT. This chain connects TRBV4-1 to TRBJ1-1; no definite D call. In germline, CDR1 is MGHRA, CDR2 YSYEKL. CDR3 length: 14 amino acids. V gave up 0 bases and J gave up 2 bases, with 7 bases separating them.

This clone has a single count. The rearrangement joins TRBV7-2 to TRBJ1-3, with a tentative D call TRBD1 (5 bases). V lost 0 bases and J lost 2, with 8 bases in between. Germline lookup yields CDR1 SGHTA and CDR2 FQGNSA. The length of the CDR3 is 15 residues. The CDR3 reads CASSLAPGTGNTIYF. The DNA for the CDR3 is TGTGCCAGCAGCTTAGCGCCAGGGACTGGAAACACCATATATTTT.

J is TRBJ2-7 and V is TRBV28; D is possibly TRBD2 (5 bases). Germline-derived CDR1 and CDR2 are MDHEN and SYDVKM. The V and J ends lost 6 bases and 6 bases respectively, with 15 bases between them. The CDR3 totals 13 residues. Written as DNA, the CDR3 is TGTGCCAGCAGCCTGGACTTAAGCGGCGAGCAGTACTTC. Its translation is CASSLDLSGEQYF.

CDR3 in DNA: TGTGCCAGTAGTATAGCAGGGGCACCCTACGAGCAGTACTTC. Protein product: CASSIAGAPYEQYF. V gene TRBV19 combines with J gene TRBJ2-7; tentative D call: TRBD1 (6 bases). Between the trimmed V and J ends, which lost 1 base and 2 bases, there was a span of 9 bases. In germline, CDR1 is LNHDA, CDR2 SQIVND (reference sequence). This CDR3 has 14 residues.

CDR3 nucleotide sequence: TGTGCCAGCAGCCGTGTGGGACTCAACACCGGGGAGCTGTTTTTT. Its protein product is CASSRVGLNTGELFF. The chain employs TRBV7-9 and TRBJ2-2, with a weak D call TRBD2 (6 bases). Germline V gene data show CDR1 as SEHNR and CDR2 as FQNEAQ (reference sequence). The CDR3 covers 15 residues. V lost 5 bases and J 2 bases, leaving 12 bases between the germline ends.

V is TRBV14 and J is TRBJ2-5; 10 nucleotides agree with TRBD2. Germline CDR1 and CDR2: SGHDN and FVKESK. Trimming at V came to 0 bases and at J to 5 bases, leaving 9 bases not matched to a gene. CDR3 length: 17 residues. DNA for the CDR3: TGTGCCAGCAGCCAAGATTGGAAGCGGGAGGGTATTGAGACCCAGTACTTC. As protein: CASSQDWKREGIETQYF.

Here the CDR3 reads CAWSVFDTDTQYF. The CDR3 DNA reads TGTGCCTGGAGTGTGTTCGACACAGATACGCAGTATTTT. The V call is TRBV30, the J call TRBJ2-3; D unclear. Between the trimmed V and J ends, which lost 0 bases and 2 bases, there was a span of 6 bases. The CDR3 length is 13 residues. CDR1 is GTSNPN and CDR2 is SVGIG in the germline V gene (reference sequence).

This rearrangement joins TRBV28 to TRBJ1-2, with D possibly TRBD1 on 5 matching bases. Germline CDR1 is MDHEN and CDR2 is SYDVKM. With 3 bases removed from V and 4 bases from J, the gap between germline ends came to 12 bases. This CDR3 has 14 residues. The chain's CDR3 is CASSFPGRSYGYTF. CDR3 nucleotide sequence: TGTGCCAGCAGTTTCCCAGGGAGGAGCTATGGCTACACCTTC.